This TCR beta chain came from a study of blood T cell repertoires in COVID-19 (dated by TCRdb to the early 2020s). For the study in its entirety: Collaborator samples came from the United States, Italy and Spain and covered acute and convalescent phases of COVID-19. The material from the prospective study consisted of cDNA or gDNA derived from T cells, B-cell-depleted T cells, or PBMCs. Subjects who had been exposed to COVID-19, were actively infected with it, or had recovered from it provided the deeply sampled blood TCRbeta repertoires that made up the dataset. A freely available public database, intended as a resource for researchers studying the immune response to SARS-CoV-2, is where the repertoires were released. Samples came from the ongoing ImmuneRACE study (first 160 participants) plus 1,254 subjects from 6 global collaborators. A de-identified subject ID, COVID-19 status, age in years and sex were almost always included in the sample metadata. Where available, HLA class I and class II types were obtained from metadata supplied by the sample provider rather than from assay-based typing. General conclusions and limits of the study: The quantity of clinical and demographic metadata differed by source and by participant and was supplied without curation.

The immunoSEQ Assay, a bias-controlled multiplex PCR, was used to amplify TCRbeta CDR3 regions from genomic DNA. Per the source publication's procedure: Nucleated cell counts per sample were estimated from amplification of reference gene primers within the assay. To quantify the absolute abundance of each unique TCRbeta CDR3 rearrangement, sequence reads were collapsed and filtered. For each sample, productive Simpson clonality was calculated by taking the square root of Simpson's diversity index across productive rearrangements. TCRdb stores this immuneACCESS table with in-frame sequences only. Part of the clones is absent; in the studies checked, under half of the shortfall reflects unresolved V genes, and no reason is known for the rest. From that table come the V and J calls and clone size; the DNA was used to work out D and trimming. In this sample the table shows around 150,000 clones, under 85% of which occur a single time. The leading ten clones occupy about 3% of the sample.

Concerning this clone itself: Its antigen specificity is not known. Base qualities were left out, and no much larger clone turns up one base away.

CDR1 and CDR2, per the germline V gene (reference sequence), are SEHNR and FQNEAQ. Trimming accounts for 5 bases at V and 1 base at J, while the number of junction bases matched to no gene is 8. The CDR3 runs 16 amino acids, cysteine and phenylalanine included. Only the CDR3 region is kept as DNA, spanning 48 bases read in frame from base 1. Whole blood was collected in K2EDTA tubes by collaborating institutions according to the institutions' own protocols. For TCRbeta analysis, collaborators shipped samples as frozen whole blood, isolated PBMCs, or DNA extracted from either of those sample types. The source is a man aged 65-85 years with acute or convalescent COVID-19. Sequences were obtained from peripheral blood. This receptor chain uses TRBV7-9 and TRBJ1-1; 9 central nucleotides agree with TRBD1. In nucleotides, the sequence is TGTGCCAGCAGCCCGCGGACAGGGGCCGGGAACACTGAAGCTTTCTTT. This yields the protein CASSPRTGAGNTEAFF.